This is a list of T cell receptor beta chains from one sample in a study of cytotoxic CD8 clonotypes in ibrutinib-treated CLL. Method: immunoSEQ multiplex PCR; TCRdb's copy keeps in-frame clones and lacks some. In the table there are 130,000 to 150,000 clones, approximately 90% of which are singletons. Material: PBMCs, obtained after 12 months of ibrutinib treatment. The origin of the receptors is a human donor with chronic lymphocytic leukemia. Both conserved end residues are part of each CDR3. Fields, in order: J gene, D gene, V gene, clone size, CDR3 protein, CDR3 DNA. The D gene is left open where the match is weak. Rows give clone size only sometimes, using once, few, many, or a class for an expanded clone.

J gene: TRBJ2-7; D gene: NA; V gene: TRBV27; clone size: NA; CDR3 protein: CASSSSDSYEQYF; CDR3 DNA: TGTGCCAGCAGCTCTTCCGACAGCTACGAGCAGTACTTC
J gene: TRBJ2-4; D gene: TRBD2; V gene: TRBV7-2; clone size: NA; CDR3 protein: CASSTILAGVGIQYF; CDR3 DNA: TGTGCCAGCAGCACCATACTAGCGGGAGTCGGCATTCAGTACTTC
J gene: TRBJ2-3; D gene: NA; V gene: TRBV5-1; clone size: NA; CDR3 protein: CASSLASSARSSTDTQYF; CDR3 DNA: TGCGCCAGCAGCTTGGCCAGTTCGGCCCGGTCGAGCACAGATACGCAGTATTTT
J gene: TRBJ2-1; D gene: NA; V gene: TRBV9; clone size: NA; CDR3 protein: CASSVAFAPREQFF; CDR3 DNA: TGTGCCAGCAGCGTAGCTTTTGCCCCGCGGGAGCAGTTCTTC
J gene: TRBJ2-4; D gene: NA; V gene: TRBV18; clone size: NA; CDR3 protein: CASSPTTENIQYF; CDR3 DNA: TGTGCCAGCTCACCGACGACAGAAAACATTCAGTACTTC
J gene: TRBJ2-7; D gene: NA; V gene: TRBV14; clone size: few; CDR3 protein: CASSQAHDDEQYF; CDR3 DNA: TGTGCCAGCAGCCAAGCTCATGACGACGAGCAGTACTTC
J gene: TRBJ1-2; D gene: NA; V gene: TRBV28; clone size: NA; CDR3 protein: CASSLGGGQRNYGYTF; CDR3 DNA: TGTGCCAGCAGTCTAGGGGGGGGACAACGTAACTATGGCTACACCTTC
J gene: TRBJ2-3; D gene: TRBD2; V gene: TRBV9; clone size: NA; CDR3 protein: CASSATGLRDSDTQYF; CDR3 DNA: TGTGCCAGCAGCGCCACGGGACTACGAGACTCAGATACGCAGTATTTT
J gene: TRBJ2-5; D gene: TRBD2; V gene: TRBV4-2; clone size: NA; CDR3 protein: CASSQDALAGETQYF; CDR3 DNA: TGTGCCAGCAGCCAAGATGCGCTAGCGGGAGAGACCCAGTACTTC
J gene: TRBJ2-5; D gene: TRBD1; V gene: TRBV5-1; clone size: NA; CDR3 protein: CASSQGDRGSETQYF; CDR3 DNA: TGCGCCAGCAGCCAAGGGGACAGGGGGTCCGAGACCCAGTACTTC
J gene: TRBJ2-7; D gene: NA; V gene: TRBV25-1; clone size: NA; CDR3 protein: CASKGFAYEQYF; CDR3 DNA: TGTGCCAGCAAAGGTTTCGCCTACGAGCAGTACTTC
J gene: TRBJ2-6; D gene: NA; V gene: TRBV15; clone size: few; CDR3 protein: CATSRVGSRLWRGANVLTF; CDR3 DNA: TGTGCCACCAGCAGAGTTGGGAGCCGTTTGTGGAGAGGGGCCAACGTCCTGACTTTC
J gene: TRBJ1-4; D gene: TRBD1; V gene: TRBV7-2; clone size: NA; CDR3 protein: CASSRGQSPNEKLFF; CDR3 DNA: TGTGCCAGCAGCCGGGGACAGTCACCTAATGAAAAACTGTTTTTT
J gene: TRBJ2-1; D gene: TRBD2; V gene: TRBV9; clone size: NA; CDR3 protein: CASSGTTTSGRALRVVEQFF; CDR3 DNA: TGTGCCAGCAGCGGCACGACGACTAGCGGGAGGGCCCTCAGGGTAGTTGAGCAGTTCTTC
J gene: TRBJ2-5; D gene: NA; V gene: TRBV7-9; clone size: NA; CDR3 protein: CASSSRIRGETQYF; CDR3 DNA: TGTGCCAGCAGCTCCCGTATTAGAGGAGAGACCCAGTACTTC
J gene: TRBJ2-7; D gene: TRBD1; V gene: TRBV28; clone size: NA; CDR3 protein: CASSLGDRGRSDEQYF; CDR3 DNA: TGTGCCAGCAGTTTGGGCGACAGGGGGAGGAGCGACGAGCAGTACTTC
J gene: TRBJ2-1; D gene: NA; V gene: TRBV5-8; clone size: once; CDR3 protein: CASSPLEDKFF; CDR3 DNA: TGTGCCAGCAGCCCTTTGGAGGATAAGTTCTTC
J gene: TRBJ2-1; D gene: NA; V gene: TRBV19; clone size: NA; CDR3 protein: CASRAGRVYNEQFF; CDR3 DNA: TGTGCCAGTCGGGCCGGGAGAGTGTACAATGAGCAGTTCTTC
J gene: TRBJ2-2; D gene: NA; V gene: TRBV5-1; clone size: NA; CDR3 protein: CASSQQGGNTGELFF; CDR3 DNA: TGCGCCAGCAGCCAGCAGGGGGGTAACACCGGGGAGCTGTTTTTT
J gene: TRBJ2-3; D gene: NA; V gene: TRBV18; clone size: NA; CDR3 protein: CASSLRDTLYFTDTQYF; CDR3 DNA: TGTGCCAGCTCTCTCCGGGACACCCTTTACTTCACAGATACGCAGTATTTT
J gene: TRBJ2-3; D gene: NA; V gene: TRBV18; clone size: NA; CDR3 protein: CASSPPIILRTDTQYF; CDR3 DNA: TGTGCCAGCTCACCACCAATTATACTCCGCACAGATACGCAGTATTTT
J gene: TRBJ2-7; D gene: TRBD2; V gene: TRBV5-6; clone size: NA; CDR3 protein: CASSFSGGTYEQYF; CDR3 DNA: TGTGCCAGCAGCTTCAGCGGGGGGACCTACGAGCAGTACTTC
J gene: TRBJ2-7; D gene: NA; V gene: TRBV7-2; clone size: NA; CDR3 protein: CASSLGSLGYEQYF; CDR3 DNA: TGTGCCAGCAGCTTAGGAAGTCTAGGCTACGAGCAGTACTTC
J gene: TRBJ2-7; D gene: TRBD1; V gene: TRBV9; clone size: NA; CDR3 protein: CASSFRQGAGEQYF; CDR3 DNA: TGTGCCAGCAGCTTCCGACAGGGGGCGGGGGAGCAGTACTTC
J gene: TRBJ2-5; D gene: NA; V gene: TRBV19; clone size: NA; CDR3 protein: CASSIDPGPETQYF; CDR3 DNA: TGTGCCAGTAGTATAGATCCGGGCCCGGAGACCCAGTACTTC
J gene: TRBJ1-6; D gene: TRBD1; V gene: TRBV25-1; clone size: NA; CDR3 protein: CASNKQGAGSPLHF; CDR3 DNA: TGTGCCAGCAACAAACAGGGGGCAGGTTCACCCCTCCACTTT
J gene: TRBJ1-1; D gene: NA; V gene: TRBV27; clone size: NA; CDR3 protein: CASKPEWTEAFF; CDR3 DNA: TGTGCCAGCAAGCCCGAATGGACTGAAGCTTTCTTT
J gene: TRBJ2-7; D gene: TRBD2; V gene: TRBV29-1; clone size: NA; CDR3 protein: CSVESGLAGASYEQYF; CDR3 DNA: TGCAGCGTTGAATCTGGCCTAGCGGGAGCCTCCTACGAGCAGTACTTC
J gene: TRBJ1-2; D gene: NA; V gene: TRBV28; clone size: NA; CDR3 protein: CASRVNYGYTF; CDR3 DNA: TGTGCCAGCAGAGTCAACTATGGCTACACCTTC
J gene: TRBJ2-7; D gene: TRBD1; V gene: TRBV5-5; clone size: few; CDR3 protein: CASSLETGAHYEQYF; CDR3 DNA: TGTGCCAGCAGCTTGGAAACAGGGGCGCACTACGAGCAGTACTTC
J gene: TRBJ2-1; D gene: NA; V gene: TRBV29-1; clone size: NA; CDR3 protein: CSVEAPGTYEQFF; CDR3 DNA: TGCAGCGTTGAGGCCCCCGGTACGTATGAGCAGTTCTTC
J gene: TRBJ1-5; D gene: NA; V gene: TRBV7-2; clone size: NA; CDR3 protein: CASSLVAGLNQPQHF; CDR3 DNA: TGTGCCAGCAGCTTAGTGGCAGGCCTGAATCAGCCCCAGCATTTT
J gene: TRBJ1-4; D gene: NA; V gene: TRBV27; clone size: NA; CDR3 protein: CASSSVTVSSTNEKLFF; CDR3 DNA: TGTGCCAGCAGTTCTGTGACAGTCTCTTCAACTAATGAAAAACTGTTTTTT
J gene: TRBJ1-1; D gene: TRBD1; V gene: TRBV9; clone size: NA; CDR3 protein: CASSKPGQGSEAFF; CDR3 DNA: TGTGCCAGCAGCAAACCGGGACAGGGGAGTGAAGCTTTCTTT
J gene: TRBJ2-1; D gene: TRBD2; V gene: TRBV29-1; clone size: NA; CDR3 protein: CSRRGGLDNEQFF; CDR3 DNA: TGCAGCCGCCGGGGGGGACTAGACAATGAGCAGTTCTTC
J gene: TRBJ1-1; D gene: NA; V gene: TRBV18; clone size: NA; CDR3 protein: CASSPGRTANTEAFF; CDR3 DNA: TGTGCCAGCTCACCCGGGAGGACGGCGAACACTGAAGCTTTCTTT
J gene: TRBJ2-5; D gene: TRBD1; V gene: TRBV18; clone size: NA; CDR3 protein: CASSIFPGQGAETQYF; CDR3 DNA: TGTGCCAGCTCAATATTTCCGGGACAGGGGGCTGAGACCCAGTACTTC
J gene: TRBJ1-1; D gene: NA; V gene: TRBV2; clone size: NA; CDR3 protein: CASRLQANTEAFF; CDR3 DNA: TGTGCCAGCAGACTTCAGGCGAACACTGAAGCTTTCTTT